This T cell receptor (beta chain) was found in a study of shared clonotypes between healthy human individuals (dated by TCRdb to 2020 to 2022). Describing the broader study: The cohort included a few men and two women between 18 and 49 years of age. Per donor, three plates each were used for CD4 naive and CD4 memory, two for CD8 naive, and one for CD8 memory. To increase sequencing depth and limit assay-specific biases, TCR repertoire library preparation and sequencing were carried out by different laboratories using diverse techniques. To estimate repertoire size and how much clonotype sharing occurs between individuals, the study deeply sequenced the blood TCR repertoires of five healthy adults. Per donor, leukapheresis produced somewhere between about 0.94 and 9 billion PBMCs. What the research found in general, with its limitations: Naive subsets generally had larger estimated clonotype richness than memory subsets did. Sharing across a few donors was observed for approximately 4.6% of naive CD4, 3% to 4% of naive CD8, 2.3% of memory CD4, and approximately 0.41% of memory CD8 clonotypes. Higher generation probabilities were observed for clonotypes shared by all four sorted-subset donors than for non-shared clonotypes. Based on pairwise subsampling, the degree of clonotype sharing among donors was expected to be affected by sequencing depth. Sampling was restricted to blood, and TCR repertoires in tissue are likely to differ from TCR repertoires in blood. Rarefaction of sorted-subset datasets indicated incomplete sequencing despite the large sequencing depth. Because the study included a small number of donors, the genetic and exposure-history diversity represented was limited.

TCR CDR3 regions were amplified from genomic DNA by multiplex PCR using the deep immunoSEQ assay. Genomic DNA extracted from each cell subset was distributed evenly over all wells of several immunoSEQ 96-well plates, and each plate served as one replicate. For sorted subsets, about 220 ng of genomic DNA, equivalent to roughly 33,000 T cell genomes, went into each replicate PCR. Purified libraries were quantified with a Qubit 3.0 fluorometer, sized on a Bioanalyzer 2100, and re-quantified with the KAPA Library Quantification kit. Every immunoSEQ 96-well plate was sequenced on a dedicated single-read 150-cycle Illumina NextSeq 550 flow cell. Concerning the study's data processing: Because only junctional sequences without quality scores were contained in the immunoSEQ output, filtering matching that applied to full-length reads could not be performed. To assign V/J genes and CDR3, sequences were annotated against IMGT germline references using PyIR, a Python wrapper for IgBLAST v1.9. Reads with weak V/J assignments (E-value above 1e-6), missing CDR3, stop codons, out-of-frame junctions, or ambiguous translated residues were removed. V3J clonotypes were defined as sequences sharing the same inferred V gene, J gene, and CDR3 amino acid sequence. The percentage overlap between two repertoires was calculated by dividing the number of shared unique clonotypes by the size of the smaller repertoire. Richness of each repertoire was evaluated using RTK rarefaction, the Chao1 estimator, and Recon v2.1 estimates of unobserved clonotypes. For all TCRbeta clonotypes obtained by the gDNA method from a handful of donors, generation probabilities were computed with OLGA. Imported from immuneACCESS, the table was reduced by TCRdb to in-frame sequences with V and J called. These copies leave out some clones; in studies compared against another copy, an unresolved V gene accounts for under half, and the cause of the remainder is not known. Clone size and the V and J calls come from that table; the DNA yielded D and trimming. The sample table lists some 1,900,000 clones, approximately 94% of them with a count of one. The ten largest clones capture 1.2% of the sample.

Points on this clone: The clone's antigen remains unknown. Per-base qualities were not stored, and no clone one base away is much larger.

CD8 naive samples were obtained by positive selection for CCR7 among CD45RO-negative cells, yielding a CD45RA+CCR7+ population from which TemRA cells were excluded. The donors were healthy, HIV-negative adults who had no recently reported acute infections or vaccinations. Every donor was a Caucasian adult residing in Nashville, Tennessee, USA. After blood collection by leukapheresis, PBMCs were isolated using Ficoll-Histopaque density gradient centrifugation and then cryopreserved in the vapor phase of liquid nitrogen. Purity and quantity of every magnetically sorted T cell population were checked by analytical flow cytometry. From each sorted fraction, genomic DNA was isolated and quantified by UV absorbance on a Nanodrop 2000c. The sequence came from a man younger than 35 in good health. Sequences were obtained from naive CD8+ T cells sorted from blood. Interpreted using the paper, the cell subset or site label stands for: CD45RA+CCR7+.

CDR3 region: CASSVAGTHNEKLFF. DNA sequence: TGTGCCAGCAGCGTGGCCGGGACACATAATGAAAAACTGTTTTTT. The V gene is TRBV9 and the J gene is TRBJ1-4; matching of 6 bases hints at TRBD1 as the D gene. The CDR3 numbers 15 residues from cysteine through phenylalanine. Only the CDR3 region is kept as DNA, spanning 45 bases read in frame from base 1. According to the germline V gene, CDR1 reads SGDLS and CDR2 reads YYNGEE. V lost 2 bases and J lost 4 bases; the stretch between them is 12 bases long.